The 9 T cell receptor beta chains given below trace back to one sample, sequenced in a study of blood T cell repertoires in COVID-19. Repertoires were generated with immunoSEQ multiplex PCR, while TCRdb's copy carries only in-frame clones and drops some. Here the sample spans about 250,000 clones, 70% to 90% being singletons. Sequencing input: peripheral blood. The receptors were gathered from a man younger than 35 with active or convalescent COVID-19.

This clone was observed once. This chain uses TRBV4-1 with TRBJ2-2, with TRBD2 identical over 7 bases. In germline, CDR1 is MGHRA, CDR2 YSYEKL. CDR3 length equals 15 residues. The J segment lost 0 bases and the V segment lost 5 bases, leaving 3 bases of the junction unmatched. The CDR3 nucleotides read TGCGCCAGCAGCTCACGGGGGGCGAACACCGGGGAGCTGTTTTTT. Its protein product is CASSSRGANTGELFF.

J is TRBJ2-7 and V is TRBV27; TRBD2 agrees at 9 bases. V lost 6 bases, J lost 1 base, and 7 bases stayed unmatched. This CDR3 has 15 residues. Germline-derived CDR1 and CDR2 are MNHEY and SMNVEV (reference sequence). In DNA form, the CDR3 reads TGTGCCAGCAGCACGACTAGCGGTCCTTCCTACGAGCAGTACTTC. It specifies CASSTTSGPSYEQYF.

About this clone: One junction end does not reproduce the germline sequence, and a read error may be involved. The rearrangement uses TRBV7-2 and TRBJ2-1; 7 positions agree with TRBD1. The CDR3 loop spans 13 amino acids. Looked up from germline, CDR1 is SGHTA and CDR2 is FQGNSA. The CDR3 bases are TGTGCGAGCACCGAGGGGGCTGTGAATGAGCAGTTCTTC. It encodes CASTEGAVNEQFF.

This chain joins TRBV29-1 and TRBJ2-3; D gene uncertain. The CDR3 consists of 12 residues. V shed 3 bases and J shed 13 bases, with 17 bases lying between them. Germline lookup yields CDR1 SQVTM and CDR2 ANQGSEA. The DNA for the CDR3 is TGCAGCGTTGATGGTGTACCTGCTGCAGAGTATTTT. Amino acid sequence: CSVDGVPAAEYF.

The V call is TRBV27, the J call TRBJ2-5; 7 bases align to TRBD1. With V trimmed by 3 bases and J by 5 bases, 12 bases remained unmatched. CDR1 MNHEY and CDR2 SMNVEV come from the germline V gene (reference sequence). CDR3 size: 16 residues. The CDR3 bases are TGTGCCAGCAGTTTGGGGCCGGACAGGCCGTTTGAGACCCAGTACTTC. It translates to CASSLGPDRPFETQYF.

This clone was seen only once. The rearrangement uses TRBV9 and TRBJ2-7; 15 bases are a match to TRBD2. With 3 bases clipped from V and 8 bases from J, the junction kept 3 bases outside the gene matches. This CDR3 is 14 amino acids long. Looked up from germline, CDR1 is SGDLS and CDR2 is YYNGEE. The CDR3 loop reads CASSGTSGGAKQYF. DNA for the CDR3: TGTGCCAGCAGCGGGACTAGCGGGGGGGCAAAGCAGTACTTC.

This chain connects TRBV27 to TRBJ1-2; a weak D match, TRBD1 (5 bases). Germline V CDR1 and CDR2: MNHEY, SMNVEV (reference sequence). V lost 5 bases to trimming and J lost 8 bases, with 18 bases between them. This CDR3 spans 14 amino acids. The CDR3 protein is CASSPGDFSGGYTF. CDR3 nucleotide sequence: TGTGCCAGCAGTCCCGGGGACTTCAGTGGCGGCTACACCTTC.

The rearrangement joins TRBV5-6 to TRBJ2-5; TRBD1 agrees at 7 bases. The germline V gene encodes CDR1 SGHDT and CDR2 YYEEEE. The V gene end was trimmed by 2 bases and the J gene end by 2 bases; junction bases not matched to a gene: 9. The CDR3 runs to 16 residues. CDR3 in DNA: TGTGCCAGCAGCTTAAACCGGGACAGCCCTCAAGAGACCCAGTACTTC. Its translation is CASSLNRDSPQETQYF.

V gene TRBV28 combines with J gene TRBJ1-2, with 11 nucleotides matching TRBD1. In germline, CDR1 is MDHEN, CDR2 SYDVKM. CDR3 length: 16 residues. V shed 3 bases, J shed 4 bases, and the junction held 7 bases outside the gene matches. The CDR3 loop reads CASSFPGQGASYGYTF. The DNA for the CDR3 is TGTGCCAGCAGTTTCCCAGGACAGGGGGCGTCCTATGGCTACACCTTC.